The sequence of this T cell receptor beta chain was determined in a study of T cell changes during pregnancy in multiple sclerosis. There are 15 residues in the CDR3. V lost 5 bases and J lost 5; bases outside the gene matches: 10. Germline lookup yields CDR1 MNHEY and CDR2 SMNVEV (reference sequence). Clones were read by immunoSEQ multiplex PCR, and TCRdb kept only the in-frame ones, dropping some. The sample includes about 50,000 clones, around 90% of them seen just once. The clonotype comes from a female donor with multiple sclerosis, enrolled in a pregnancy study. The sample here was CD4+ T cells from peripheral blood mononuclear cells, taken in the second trimester of pregnancy. This chain uses TRBV27 with TRBJ2-5; 8 bases agree with TRBD1. This CDR3 is CASSDEHRGYETQYF. DNA for the CDR3: TGTGCCAGCAGTGACGAGCACAGGGGGTATGAGACCCAGTACTTC.